Listed below are T cell receptor beta chains from one sample, sequenced in a study of blood T cell repertoires in COVID-19. Some clones are missing from TCRdb's copy, which holds only in-frame ones; the method was immunoSEQ multiplex PCR. Here the sample spans about 15,000 clones, approximately 80% being singletons. The specimen sequenced was peripheral blood. These receptors came from a human donor in a cohort sampled during active COVID-19. The CDR3 runs from the conserved cysteine through the conserved F or W. The D gene is left open where the match is weak. Clone size is not always given. Where it is, it says once, few, many or a class for expanded clones.

CDR3 DNA,CDR3 protein,V gene,J gene,clone size,D gene
TGTGCCAGCAGTTTATTTCTTCGGGAACCCATAGAAGCGAACACTGAAGCTTTCTTT,CASSLFLREPIEANTEAFF,TRBV28,TRBJ1-1,medium-sized,-
TGTGCCAGCAGCCTAGGGACTAGGTGGCGCAATGAGCAGTTCTTC,CASSLGTRWRNEQFF,TRBV5-8,TRBJ2-1,-,TRBD2
TGTGCCAGCAGCCAAGTCCTTGGGGCCACCGGGGAGCTGTTTTTT,CASSQVLGATGELFF,TRBV14,TRBJ2-2,once,-
TGTGCCAGCAGCTTAGAACTACGGAGAGCCTACGAGCAGTACTTC,CASSLELRRAYEQYF,TRBV7-8,TRBJ2-7,-,-
TGCGCCAGCAGCTTGGTTCCGGGGAACACTGAAGCTTTCTTT,CASSLVPGNTEAFF,TRBV5-1,TRBJ1-1,-,-
TGTGCCTGGAGTATTGGTCCAGGGGCCGCTGAGCAGTACTTC,CAWSIGPGAAEQYF,TRBV30,TRBJ2-7,-,-
TGTGCAAGTCGCTCGGACCCGGGACAGGACGACGAGAGGGACGAGCAGTACTTC,CASRSDPGQDDERDEQYF,TRBV12-2,TRBJ2-7,-,-
TGTGCCAGCAGCTTTTATGGCCAATCCTACGAGCAGTACTTC,CASSFYGQSYEQYF,TRBV7-2,TRBJ2-7,-,-
TGTGCCAGCTCACGGGGACAGGGAGACACCGGGGAGCTGTTTTTT,CASSRGQGDTGELFF,TRBV18,TRBJ2-2,-,TRBD1
TGTGCCAGTAGTCCAGGACAGGTCGGGGAGCAGTACTTC,CASSPGQVGEQYF,TRBV19,TRBJ2-7,-,TRBD1
TGTGCCAGCAGCTTAGGTGGGCAGGGGAAAAACATTCAGTACTTC,CASSLGGQGKNIQYF,TRBV7-3,TRBJ2-4,few,-
TGCAGTGCTAGCCGGGGGTTTGAAGCTTTCTTT,CSASRGFEAFF,TRBV20-1,TRBJ1-1,-,-
TGTGCCAGCAGCTTAGCGCGGGGGGGTGGAGAGCAGTACTTC,CASSLARGGGEQYF,TRBV7-2,TRBJ2-7,once,TRBD2
TGTGCCATCAGGCAGGGAGGTTTCGTAGACACCATATATTTT,CAIRQGGFVDTIYF,TRBV10-3,TRBJ1-3,-,-
TGTGCCAGCAGCGTCGCCGAACACAGGGTTTTGGGCTATGGCTACACCTTC,CASSVAEHRVLGYGYTF,TRBV9,TRBJ1-2,-,-
TGTGCCAGCAGTCCGGACCTCGGACAGAAACAAGAGACCCAGTACTTC,CASSPDLGQKQETQYF,TRBV28,TRBJ2-5,-,-
TGCGCCAGCAGCCAAGCTACAGGGACCACCGGGGAGCTGTTTTTT,CASSQATGTTGELFF,TRBV4-3,TRBJ2-2,-,-